This TCR beta chain was recorded in a study of OX40 agonist ivuxolimab in advanced cancers. Some background on the complete study: Ivuxolimab was a fully human IgG2 agonistic monoclonal antibody targeting the costimulatory receptor OX40 (CD134). Intravenous ivuxolimab was administered to patients every 2 weeks at six dose levels: 0.01, 0.1, 0.3, 1.5, 3 and 10 mg/kg. Of the 50 or so patients in dose escalation, about 20 had hepatocellular carcinoma, approximately 15 had melanoma, 9 had renal cell carcinoma and 9 had head and neck cancer. The dose-escalation cohort was about 87% male with a mean age of about 58 years, ranging from 23 to 79. Prior anti-PD-1, anti-PD-L1 or anti-CTLA-4 therapy was permitted, and checkpoint inhibitors had been received by approximately 39% of dose-escalation patients. Partial responses occurred in three dose-escalation patients, of whom one had hepatocellular carcinoma and two had cutaneous melanoma. Peripheral TCRbeta sequencing was intended to test whether TCR sequence diversity was altered and clonal T-cell expansion was caused by ivuxolimab. The paper covers the monotherapy dose-escalation part of the phase I ivuxolimab trial, which included N = 52 patients.

The trial excluded patients who had a history of autoimmune disease or were on systemic immunosuppression. Peripheral blood for TCR sequencing was collected from all dose cohorts at baseline, on cycle 4 day 1, and on cycle 7 day 1. Samples came from an open-label, multicenter, first-in-human phase I dose-escalation trial of ivuxolimab. Adults with locally advanced or metastatic melanoma, renal cell carcinoma, hepatocellular carcinoma or head and neck squamous cell carcinoma were enrolled in the trial. Before TCR sequencing, CD4+ and CD8+ T cells were separately sorted from peripheral blood. Comments on this clone: Its antigen remains unidentified. No base qualities exist here, and no much larger clone lies one base off it.

General findings and caveats noted by the study authors: On average, CD8+ T cells showed more expanded clones than CD4+ T cells after ivuxolimab. The antigen specificity of the peripheral T cells that underwent clonal expansion was not determined. Clonal expansion of both CD4+ and CD8+ blood T cells was observed from baseline to week 6 at doses 0.1 to 3.0 mg/kg. In partial responders in the 0.1-3.0 mg/kg groups, normalized peripheral clonal expansion was found to be among the lowest, especially among CD8+ T cells. Low levels of normalized T-cell clonal expansion were also shown by some nonresponding patients.

Including the terminal cysteine and phenylalanine, the CDR3 comprises 16 residues. CDR3 DNA is the only sequence kept; it has 48 bases, read in frame from the first base. CDR1 and CDR2 are read off the germline V gene (reference sequence) as MNHEY and SMNVEV. The V and J ends are trimmed by 6 bases and 5 bases, leaving 23 bases between them. To sequence the TCRbeta CDR3 region, genomic DNA was isolated from the sorted cells. The immunoSEQ Assay was used to sequence the TCRbeta CDR3 regions. TCRdb took over this immuneACCESS table, retaining in-frame rearrangements with V and J assigned. Such tables are incomplete; in checked studies, under half of the missing clones stem from an unresolved V gene, and the remainder is unexplained. The sample table records some 43,000 clones; just under 95% of these occur just once. More than 9.5% of the sample is held by the ten biggest clonotypes.

The source material was CD4+ or CD8+ T cells sorted from blood, sampled in a trial of the OX40 agonist ivuxolimab. The V gene is TRBV27 and the J gene is TRBJ2-7; tentative D gene TRBD1, with 6 bases matching. The sequence derives from an adult with an advanced solid tumor such as melanoma, head and neck, liver or kidney cancer. The CDR3 protein sequence reads: CASSLVAGTLFNEQYF. The DNA is as follows: TGTGCCAGCAGCCTCGTAGCCGGGACACTTTTCAACGAGCAGTACTTC.